What follows are 3 T cell receptor beta chains derived from one specimen sequenced in a study of blood T cells in healthy people across ages (dated by TCRdb to the mid-2010s). Library preparation was by 5' RACE. Sequenced on an Illumina HiSeq 2500. A second about 7 to 12 cycle PCR used a sample-barcoded 5' primer and a J-beta primer mix. Starting from the raw public reads, TCRdb applied fastp trimming at Q25, assembled clones with MiXCR and retained in-frame beta chains. Every distinct CDR3 protein forms one entry, paired with its most common genes and DNA. Here the sample has under 2,000,000 distinct CDR3 sequences; roughly 50% occur a single time. The top ten clones comprise approximately 2.1% of the sample. The sequencing sample was made of blood. These receptors originate from a woman aged 35 to 49 in good health.

V gene TRBV12-3 or TRBV12-4 combines with J gene TRBJ2-1; perhaps TRBD1 as D (6 bases). V was clipped by 6 bases and J by 5 bases, with 14 bases between them. The CDR3 length is 14 residues. The CDR3 nucleotides are TGTGCCAGCAGGGGCGACAGGTCGAACAATGAGCAGTTCTTC. Translation: CASRGDRSNNEQFF.

This clonotype occurred a few times. J is TRBJ2-1 and V is TRBV5-1, with TRBD1 matching 7 bases. CDR1 and CDR2 from the germline V gene are SGHRS and YFSETQ. CDR3 length: 15 amino acids. Trimming at V came to 4 bases and at J to 6 bases, leaving 10 bases not matched to a gene. The DNA for the CDR3 is TGCGCCAGCAGCGGGGGACAGACCTCCATCAATGAGCAGTTCTTC. Translating gives CASSGGQTSINEQFF. Using reference TRBV5-1 and TRBJ2-1 for the parts outside the CDR3, the full variable domain is KAGVTQTPRYLIKTRGQQVTLSCSPISGHRSVSWYQQTPGQGLQFLFEYFSETQRNKGNFPGRFSGRQFSNSRSEMNVSTLELGDSALYLCASSGGQTSINEQFFGPGTRLTVL.

This clonotype was seen only a few times. This CDR3 is CAIPWGLAGGSYNEQFF. Here the CDR3 DNA reads TGTGCCATCCCTTGGGGACTAGCGGGGGGCTCCTACAATGAGCAGTTCTTC. The rearrangement uses TRBV12-3 or TRBV12-4 and TRBJ2-1; 15 nucleotides align to TRBD2. V lost 10 bases and J lost 0; bases outside the gene matches: 7. This CDR3 has 17 amino acids.